This T cell receptor beta chain was found in a study of T-cell memory formation after mild COVID-19 (dated by TCRdb to about 2021). Regarding the complete study: TCR sequence clusters from the two donors were largely donor specific. Longitudinal TCRalpha and TCRbeta repertoire sequencing tracked T-cell clones expanding and contracting after mild COVID-19 in two donors. The cohort comprised two young, previously healthy adult volunteers, one female and one male.

This clonotype was detected a few times. No cognate antigen has been identified for it. No base quality information exists; no much larger clone differs at one position. Ficoll-Paque density gradient centrifugation was used to isolate PBMCs. Results the study describes overall, beyond this receptor: SARS-CoV-2 specificity was not confirmed for the second-wave clones peaking on day 37. Some responding clones were detected in pre-infection memory, which suggested that pre-existing cross-reactive memory T cells had joined the SARS-CoV-2 response. Clones that contracted from day 15 to 85 showed balanced CD4/CD8 phenotypes, whereas a second wave of clones that expanded from day 15 to 37 leaned towards CD4+. Contracting CD4+ clones turned up mainly in the CM and EM memory subsets, whereas EMRA was where CD8+ clones were enriched. The study covered only two mild cases, and larger cohorts including severe cases with pre-infection samples were considered necessary.

V is shortened by 1 base, J by 5 bases, and the region joining them spans 13 bases. Taken from the germline V gene (reference sequence), the CDR1 and CDR2 loops are LNHNV and YYDKDF. The CDR3 holds 15 amino acids from the cysteine to the phenylalanine. This entry keeps only the CDR3 DNA: 45 bases, framed from base 1. The data were produced on an Illumina NovaSeq 6000. TCRalpha and TCRbeta cDNA libraries were built by 5'RACE with constant-segment primers, adding sample barcodes and unique molecular identifiers. RNA was extracted from every sample with Trizol reagent. Library amplification was performed in two PCR steps, and a second sample barcode and Illumina TruSeq adapters were introduced in the second step. Sequencing of the libraries was done on an Illumina NovaSeq, producing 2 x 150 bp paired-end reads. The source study handled its data this way. Demultiplexing of reads and collapsing into UMI-guided consensus sequences were performed with migec v1.2.7. Using mixcr v2.1.11, UMI consensuses were aligned to TRA and TRB V and J templates and then assembled into clonotypes. A clonotype was counted as expanded or contracted only when both edgeR and NoisET called the clonotype significant, with the noise models trained on biological replicates. For edgeR calls, the cutoffs were a false discovery rate-adjusted p below 0.01 and a log2 fold-change threshold of 1. PCA with hierarchical clustering of max-normalized trajectories of the 1000 most abundant clonotypes was used as exploratory dynamics analysis. Each responding clone was given a CD4 or CD8 phenotype based on the CD4+ and CD8+ repertoires, which had been sequenced separately. The public reads were reprocessed in TCRdb via fastp at Q25 and MiXCR, keeping in-frame beta chains. Every CDR3 protein is listed once, alongside the most common genes and DNA of its rows. TCRdb's processing, not the study's, gives the V and J calls here. For this sample the table gives roughly 250,000 distinct CDR3 sequences, of which less than 20% were detected only once. Roughly 3.6% of the sample is in the top ten clones.

In this chain, TRBV15 is recombined with TRBJ2-3; matching of 7 bases hints at TRBD1 as the D gene. The clonotype was recovered from a man aged 18 to 29 who had mild COVID-19 (a few samples of this study predate the infection). The sample titles of this study are shuffled in the database, so cell type and time point are left out; the donor was told from shared clones. The sequencing sample was made of PBMCs or a T cell subset sorted from them (not recorded which). The DNA sequence is as follows: TGTGCCACCAGCAGAGGGTCGCAGGGGGGAGATACGCAGTATTTT. Translated, it gives CATSRGSQGGDTQYF.